This T cell receptor (beta chain) was sequenced during a study of T cell repertoires in cytomegalovirus infection. A single record per CDR3 protein comes from TCRdb applying MiXCR to the reads. The sample contains more than 650,000 distinct CDR3 sequences, roughly 36% of which appear only once. Germline values: CDR1 SGHVS, CDR2 FNYEAQ. The CDR3 loop spans 16 amino acids. Trimming took 1 base from V and 2 from J; bases not matched to a gene: 4. Concerning this clonotype: Its cognate antigen is unknown.

Study results and caveats: Based on cumulative public TCR beta family frequency, carriers of CMV plus the relevant HLA were identified.

The J gene is TRBJ2-7, the V gene TRBV7-6; 11 positions agree with TRBD2. This receptor was taken from a human donor in good health (CMV status not recorded). Some clones in this sample may be carry-over from other donors' samples. Sequencing was done on a sample of PBMCs. For the CDR3, the DNA is TGTGCCAGCAGCTTAGTTACTAGCGGGGGAACCTACGAGCAGTACTTC. As protein: CASSLVTSGGTYEQYF.